These 4 T cell receptor beta chains came from one sample sequenced in a study of blood T cells in healthy people across ages. A second PCR, run for roughly 7 to 12 cycles, used a sample-barcoded 5' primer plus a J-beta primer mix. TCRdb reprocessed the 5' RACE reads with MiXCR, giving one entry per CDR3 protein. The sample holds more than 500,000 distinct CDR3 sequences; roughly a quarter are singletons and the top ten take under 20%. The sequenced sample was blood. The receptors here all came from a woman in her sixties or seventies in good health.

The sample holds a few counts of this clonotype. The chain uses TRBV7-9 and TRBJ1-3; D may be TRBD1 (5 bases). Germline V CDR1 and CDR2: SEHNR, FQNEAQ (reference sequence). V lost 4 bases to trimming and J lost 7 bases, with 14 bases between them. The CDR3 sequence is 14 residues long. Written as DNA, the CDR3 is TGTGCCAGCAGCTCCACCTCCGGGGCGAACACCATATATTTT. Translating it yields CASSSTSGANTIYF.

Of note for this clonotype: A much larger clone is a single base away; this may be a read error. This chain uses TRBV5-1 with TRBJ2-2; possibly TRBD1 for D (6 bases). The CDR3 spans 16 residues. Looked up from germline, CDR1 is SGHRS and CDR2 is YFSETQ. The ends were cut back, 5 bases at V and 4 bases at J, with 18 bases in the middle. CDR3: CASSPHRDPITGELFF. The CDR3 bases are TGCGCCAGCAGTCCCCACAGGGACCCGATCACCGGGGAGCTGTTTTTT.

The chain has TRBV20-1 and TRBJ2-3; maybe TRBD2 (6 bases). V lost 2 bases and J 3 bases, leaving 12 bases between the germline ends. The CDR3 runs 14 residues. The germline V gene encodes CDR1 DFQATT and CDR2 SNEGSKA (reference sequence). This chain's CDR3 is CSARKASVTDTQYF. For the CDR3, the DNA is TGCAGTGCTAGAAAGGCTAGCGTTACAGATACGCAGTATTTT.

The gene calls are TRBV2 and TRBJ1-2, with D perhaps matching TRBD1 (6 bases). The V and J ends lost 5 bases and 0 bases respectively, with 10 bases between them. Germline V gene sequence: CDR1 SNHLY, CDR2 FYNNEI. The CDR3 contains 14 residues. The CDR3 region is CASSRDTTNYGYTF. DNA for the CDR3: TGTGCCAGCAGTCGGGACACCACTAACTATGGCTACACCTTC.